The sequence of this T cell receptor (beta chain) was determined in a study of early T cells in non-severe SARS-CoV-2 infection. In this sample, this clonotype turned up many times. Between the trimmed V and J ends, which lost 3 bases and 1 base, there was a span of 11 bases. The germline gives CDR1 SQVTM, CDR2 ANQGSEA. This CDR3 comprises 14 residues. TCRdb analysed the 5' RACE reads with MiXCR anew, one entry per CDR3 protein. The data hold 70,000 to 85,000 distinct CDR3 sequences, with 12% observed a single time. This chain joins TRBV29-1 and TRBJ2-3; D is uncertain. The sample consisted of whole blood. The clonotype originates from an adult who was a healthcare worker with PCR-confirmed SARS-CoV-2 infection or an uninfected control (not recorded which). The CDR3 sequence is CSVERLGGTDTQYF. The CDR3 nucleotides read TGCAGCGTTGAGCGGCTTGGTGGCACAGATACGCAGTATTTT.